This is a list of T cell receptor beta chains from one sample in a study of control samples from healthy donors and cancer patients. Here immunoSEQ multiplex PCR was the method, and the copy in TCRdb shows in-frame clones only, minus some. Here the sample spans about 100,000 clones, around 89% being singletons. Sequences were obtained from blood. The receptors shown here come from a man under 40 in good health. CDR3s include the opening cysteine and the closing phenylalanine or tryptophan.

>TRBV6-1|12|TRBJ2-3
CASSDRADTQYF
>TRBV5-1|14|TRBJ2-7
CASSLAPTTYEQYF
>TRBV6-5|12|TRBJ1-2
CASTGGNYGYTF
>TRBV5-1|12|TRBJ1-6
CASKVEGSPLHF
>TRBV6-1|17|TRBJ1-1
CASSERDRASFKTEAFF
>TRBV24-1|16|TRBJ2-3
CATSDPGTTSTDTQYF
>TRBV2|14|TRBJ2-1
CASSESSGRGEQFF
>TRBV28|14|TRBJ2-3
CASSRYSTTDTQYF
>TRBV19|13|TRBJ1-5
CASSKQIGQPQHF
>TRBV24-1|13|TRBJ1-1
CATSDWLNTEAFF
>TRBV10-3|13|TRBJ2-7
CAISESPVYEQYF